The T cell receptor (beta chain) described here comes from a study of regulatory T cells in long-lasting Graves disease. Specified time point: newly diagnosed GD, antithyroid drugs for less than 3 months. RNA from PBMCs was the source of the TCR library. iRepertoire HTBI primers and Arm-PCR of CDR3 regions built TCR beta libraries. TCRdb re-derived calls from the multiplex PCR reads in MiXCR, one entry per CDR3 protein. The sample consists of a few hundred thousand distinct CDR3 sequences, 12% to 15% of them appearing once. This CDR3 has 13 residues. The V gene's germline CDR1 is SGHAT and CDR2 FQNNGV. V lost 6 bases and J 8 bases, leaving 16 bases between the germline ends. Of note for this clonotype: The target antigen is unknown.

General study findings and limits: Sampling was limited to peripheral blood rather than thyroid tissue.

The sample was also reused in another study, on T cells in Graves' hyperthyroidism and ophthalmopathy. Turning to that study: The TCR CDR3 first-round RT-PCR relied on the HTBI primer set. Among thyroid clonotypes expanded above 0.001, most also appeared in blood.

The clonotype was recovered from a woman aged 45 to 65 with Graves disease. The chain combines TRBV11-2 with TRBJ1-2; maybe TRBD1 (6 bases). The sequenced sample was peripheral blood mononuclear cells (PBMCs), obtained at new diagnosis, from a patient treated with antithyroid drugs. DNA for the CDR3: TGTGCCAGCAGTAGACAGGACCCCTTGGGCTACACCTTC. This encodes CASSRQDPLGYTF.